Presented here are 19 T cell receptor beta chains from one specimen sequenced in a study of spatial heterogeneity in lung cancer. Findings of the study overall: In tumors, expanded intratumoral alpha and beta TCR counts tracked mutation counts.

Antigens for these TCRs are unknown. The time point was: sample taken at primary tumor resection. Each CDR3 protein gets one entry after TCRdb re-called the 5' RACE reads with MiXCR. The sample consists of around 18,000 distinct CDR3 sequences, roughly 9% of them appearing once. The starting material was lung tumor tissue, obtained at surgery. The receptors shown here come from a female donor with early-stage non-small cell lung cancer.

Concerning this clonotype itself: This clone may be a read error of a much larger clone one base away. This beta chain is off target for a library built for alpha chains, so its abundance means little. The chain recombines TRBV7-8 with TRBJ1-3; TRBD1 matches at 7 bases. Trimming at V came to 4 bases and at J to 5 bases, leaving 5 bases not matched to a gene. The CDR3 runs 14 residues. Germline V gene sequence: CDR1 SGHVS, CDR2 FQNEAQ. The CDR3 loop is CASSSRDSRNTIYF. The CDR3 nucleotides are TGTGCCAGCAGCTCTAGGGACAGCAGAAACACCATATATTTT. Looking up the rest from reference TRBV7-8 and TRBJ1-3 gives the full variable domain: GAGVSQSPRYKVAKRGQDVALRCDPISGHVSLFWYQQALGQGPEFLTYFQNEAQLDKSGLPSDRFFAERPEGSVSTLKIQRTQQEDSAVYLCASSSRDSRNTIYFGEGSWLTVV.

In its sample, this clonotype was seen many times. Within a library made for alpha chains, this beta chain is off target, and its count is uninformative. The gene calls are TRBV29-1 and TRBJ2-7; 7 bases are shared with TRBD1. The CDR3 extends over 14 amino acids. Germline V gene lookup returns CDR1 SQVTM and CDR2 ANQGSEA. The V gene end was trimmed by 5 bases and the J gene end by 2 bases; junction bases not matched to a gene: 9. In DNA form, the CDR3 reads TGCAGCGTTTTGAGTCGGGACAGCCCCTACGAGCAGTACTTC. The encoded protein is CSVLSRDSPYEQYF.

This clonotype has at least ten counts. As an off-target read in a library built for alpha chains, this beta chain has a frequency of little significance. CDR3 sequence reads: CASSLIPGDSTEAFF. The CDR3 nucleotides are TGTGCCAGCAGCTTGATCCCAGGGGATAGTACTGAAGCTTTCTTT. This rearrangement joins TRBV7-3 to TRBJ1-1, with D possibly TRBD1 on 6 matching bases. The germline V gene encodes CDR1 SGHTA and CDR2 FQGTGA. The CDR3 loop spans 15 amino acids. The V gene lost 3 bases and the J gene lost 5 bases, with 16 bases spanning the gap.

Comment on this clonotype: Being off target in a library aimed at alpha chains, this beta chain has a size of little meaning. This sequence joins TRBV5-1 and TRBJ2-1; D unresolved. The germline V gene has CDR1 SGHRS and CDR2 YFSETQ. This CDR3 region has 13 residues. V was pared by 2 bases and J by 8 bases, with 11 bases between. CDR3 nucleotides: TGCGCCAGCAGCTTAACAGTAGATGATGAGCAGTTCTTC. Encoded protein: CASSLTVDDEQFF.

Notes on this clonotype: This beta chain lies outside the target of a library built for alpha chains; its clone size means little. This chain connects TRBV20-1 to TRBJ2-5; no clear D. The V gene lost 6 bases and the J gene lost 5 bases, with 19 bases spanning the gap. The CDR3 runs 14 residues. Germline-derived CDR1 and CDR2 are DFQATT and SNEGSKA (reference sequence). The CDR3 sequence: CSASGVASWETQYF. CDR3 DNA: TGCAGTGCAAGTGGGGTAGCTTCGTGGGAGACCCAGTACTTC.

This clonotype has a count of ten or more. Since the library was made to target alpha chains, this beta chain is a stray read and its abundance is not meaningful. CDR3 in amino acids: CASSPSLSGSFYEQYF. CDR3 sequence (DNA): TGTGCCAGCAGTCCCTCTTTGTCGGGGTCTTTCTACGAGCAGTACTTC. V is TRBV12-3 or TRBV12-4 and J is TRBJ2-7, with TRBD2 as a possible D gene (5 bases). The CDR3 is 16 amino acids. V dropped 5 bases and J dropped 3 bases, with 20 bases sitting between them.

Note on this clonotype: Being off target in a library aimed at alpha chains, this beta chain has a size of little meaning. This chain uses TRBV6-2 or TRBV6-3 with TRBJ1-2; D not resolved. Per the germline V gene, CDR1 is MNHEY and CDR2 is SVGEGT. With 5 bases removed from V and 0 bases from J, the gap between germline ends came to 10 bases. The CDR3 consists of 14 residues. CDR3 sequence: CASSAITSNYGYTF. In nucleotides, the CDR3 is TGTGCCAGCAGTGCCATAACCTCTAACTATGGCTACACCTTC.

Remarks on this clonotype: The library was built for alpha chains, so this beta chain is an off-target read and its size means little. The rearrangement links TRBV5-6 to TRBJ2-5; 12 bases agree with TRBD2. J lost 5 bases, V lost 3 bases, and 5 bases had no gene match. Germline-derived CDR1 and CDR2 are SGHDT and YYEEEE. The CDR3 length is 15 residues. The CDR3 sequence: CASSSSGGARETQYF. The CDR3 DNA reads TGTGCCAGCAGCTCTAGCGGGGGGGCCCGGGAGACCCAGTACTTC. Supplemented by reference TRBV5-6 and TRBJ2-5, the full variable domain reads DAGVTQSPTHLIKTRGQQVTLRCSPKSGHDTVSWYQQALGQGPQFIFQYYEEEERQRGNFPDRFSGHQFPNYSSELNVNALLLGDSALYLCASSSSGGARETQYFGPGTRLLVL.

In the case of this clonotype: With the library built for alpha chains, this beta chain is off target and its frequency is not meaningful. V gene TRBV24-1 combines with J gene TRBJ2-1; TRBD2 agrees at 10 bases. This CDR3 has 16 residues. Germline CDR1 KGHDR, CDR2 SFDVKD. Trimming at V came to 3 bases and at J to 3 bases, leaving 4 bases not matched to a gene. CDR3 in amino acids: CATSDSLAGDYNEQFF. The CDR3 nucleotides read TGTGCCACCAGTGATAGTCTAGCGGGGGACTACAATGAGCAGTTCTTC.

This clonotype was detected many times. Sequence at one end of the junction differs from germline and may be a read error. This beta chain was picked up by a library intended for alpha chains and is off target, so its count carries little meaning. The V gene is TRBV18, the J gene TRBJ2-7; D might be TRBD2 (7 bases). CDR3 size: 15 residues. Per the germline V gene, CDR1 is KGHSH and CDR2 is LQKENI. This chain's CDR3 is CASSPGGTTSSEQYF. In DNA form, the CDR3 reads TGTGCCAGCTCACCGGGAGGGACAACCTCCTCCGAGCAGTACTTC.

This clonotype was recorded at least ten times. This beta chain turned up in a library designed for alpha chains; as an off-target read, its abundance says little. The chain combines TRBV3-1 with TRBJ2-7; D may match TRBD1 or TRBD2 (7 bases each). V dropped 4 bases and J dropped 6 bases, with 13 bases sitting between them. The CDR3 length is 13 residues. Germline CDR1 reads LGHDT; CDR2 reads YNNKEL (reference sequence). CDR3 loop: CASSLDREGEQYF. As DNA, the CDR3 is TGTGCCAGCAGCCTCGACAGGGAGGGCGAGCAGTACTTC.

This clonotype has a single count. Since the library was made to target alpha chains, this beta chain is a stray read and its abundance is not meaningful. For the CDR3, the DNA is TGTGCCAGCTCCGGCCCAAGGGGCACAGATACGCAGTATTTT. This codes for CASSGPRGTDTQYF. The chain uses TRBV12-3 or TRBV12-4 and TRBJ2-3; no clear D gene. This CDR3 spans 14 amino acids. Trimming cost V 8 bases and J 1 base, with 13 bases left between them.

This clonotype occurred a few times. With the library built for alpha chains, this beta chain is off target and its frequency is not meaningful. The chain employs TRBV9 and TRBJ2-2, with D perhaps matching TRBD1 (5 bases). Germline V gene data show CDR1 as SGDLS and CDR2 as YYNGEE. V gave up 4 bases and J gave up 7 bases, with 14 bases separating them. CDR3 length: 14 residues. The DNA for the CDR3 is TGTGCCAGCAGCAATCGCCAGGGAATCGGGGAGCTGTTTTTT. Protein: CASSNRQGIGELFF.

This clonotype was counted ten times or more. This beta chain came through as a stray read in a library set up for alpha chains, and its size says little. For the CDR3, the DNA is TGCGCCAGCAGCCAAGACCCCGGGGGGGCCGGTGATGAGCAGTTCTTC. Translation gives CASSQDPGGAGDEQFF. The genes are TRBV4-1 and TRBJ2-1, with 8 bases matching TRBD2. Germline trimming cut 0 bases from V and 8 bases from J; bases unmatched to any gene: 9. The CDR3 has 16 amino acids. Germline values: CDR1 MGHRA, CDR2 YSYEKL.

Many counts were recorded for this clonotype. For a library built for alpha chains, this beta chain is a stray read; little rests on its size. The rearrangement links TRBV29-1 to TRBJ2-7; TRBD1 aligns across 11 bases. The CDR3 spans 13 residues. The germline V gene has CDR1 SQVTM and CDR2 ANQGSEA. V lost 4 bases to trimming and J lost 2 bases; unmatched junction nucleotides: 1. Here the CDR3 reads CSVAGQGAYEQYF. The CDR3 DNA reads as TGCAGCGTTGCGGGACAGGGGGCCTACGAGCAGTACTTC.

This clonotype appeared many times. Little can be read into the size of this beta chain, an off-target read in a library designed for alpha chains. The rearrangement uses TRBV7-2 and TRBJ2-1; possible D gene TRBD2, 5 bases. The germline gives CDR1 SGHTA, CDR2 FQGNSA. Trimming took 5 bases from V and 3 from J, leaving 11 bases between them. There are 14 residues in the CDR3. Here the CDR3 reads CASSQTRIYNEQFF. CDR3 coding DNA: TGTGCCAGCAGCCAAACTAGAATCTACAATGAGCAGTTCTTC.

With respect to this clonotype: This beta chain represents an off-target read in a library built for alpha chains; its size is of limited meaning. J is TRBJ1-2 and V is TRBV20-1, with D possibly matching TRBD1 (5 bases). V was shortened by 3 bases and J by 0 bases, with 26 bases between the two germline ends. Looked up from germline, CDR1 is DFQATT and CDR2 is SNEGSKA (reference sequence). The CDR3 runs 19 residues. The CDR3 loop reads CSASFPEHLGVIANYGYTF. The CDR3 DNA reads as TGCAGTGCTAGTTTTCCCGAACACTTGGGGGTCATAGCTAACTATGGCTACACCTTC.

This clonotype was detected many times. Little can be read into the size of this beta chain, an off-target read in a library designed for alpha chains. V and J are TRBV4-1 and TRBJ2-3; TRBD2 aligns across 12 bases. The junction had 6 bases not matched to a gene; V was cut back by 2 bases and J by 3 bases. CDR1 MGHRA and CDR2 YSYEKL come from the germline V gene. CDR3 size: 17 residues. The CDR3 is CASSQRSSGGGTDTQYF. CDR3 DNA sequence: TGCGCCAGCAGCCAAAGGTCTAGCGGGGGGGGAACAGATACGCAGTATTTT.

This clonotype has only a few counts. This beta chain was picked up by a library intended for alpha chains and is off target, so its count carries little meaning. This chain uses TRBV20-1 with TRBJ1-4, with 7 bases aligning to TRBD1. The germline V gene has CDR1 DFQATT and CDR2 SNEGSKA (reference sequence). The CDR3 runs to 14 residues. V trimming: 6 bases; J trimming: 4 bases; junction bases outside the gene matches: 8. The DNA of the CDR3 is TGCAGTGCGGGAGAACAGGGGATTAATGAAAAACTGTTTTTT. Amino acids: CSAGEQGINEKLFF.